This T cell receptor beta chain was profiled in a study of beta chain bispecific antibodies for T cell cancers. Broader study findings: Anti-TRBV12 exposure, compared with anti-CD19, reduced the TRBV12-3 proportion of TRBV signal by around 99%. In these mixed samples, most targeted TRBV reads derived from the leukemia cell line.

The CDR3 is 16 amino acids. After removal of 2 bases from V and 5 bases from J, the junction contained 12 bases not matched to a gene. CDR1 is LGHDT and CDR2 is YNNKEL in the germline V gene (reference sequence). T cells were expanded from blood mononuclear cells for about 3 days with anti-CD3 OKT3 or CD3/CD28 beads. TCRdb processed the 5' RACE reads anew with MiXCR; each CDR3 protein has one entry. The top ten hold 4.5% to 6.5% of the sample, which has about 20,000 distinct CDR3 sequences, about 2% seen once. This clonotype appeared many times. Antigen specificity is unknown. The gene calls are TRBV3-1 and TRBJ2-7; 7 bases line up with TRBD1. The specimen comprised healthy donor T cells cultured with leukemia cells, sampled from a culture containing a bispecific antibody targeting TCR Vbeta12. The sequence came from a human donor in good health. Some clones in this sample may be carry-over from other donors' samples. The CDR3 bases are TGTGCCAGCAGCCAACTATCGATAGACAGGGCCCACGAGCAGTACTTC. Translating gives CASSQLSIDRAHEQYF.